One sample yielded the 3 T cell receptor beta chains listed below, sequenced in a study of T cells in Graves' hyperthyroidism and ophthalmopathy. TCR beta CDR3 region amplification was performed from RNA transcripts. The TCR CDR3 first-round RT-PCR relied on the HTBI primer set. Each CDR3 protein is one row after TCRdb ran MiXCR on the multiplex PCR reads. This table has about 570,000 distinct CDR3 sequences, under 60% appearing once. Sequencing was done on a sample of peripheral blood or thyroid tissue (not recorded which). These TCRs come from an adult woman with Graves' disease, either hyperthyroidism or ophthalmopathy (not recorded which).

In its sample, this clonotype was seen many times. The V gene is TRBV5-1, the J gene TRBJ1-4; D is unclear. CDR3 length equals 15 residues. V was pared by 4 bases and J by 4 bases, with 14 bases between. CDR1 and CDR2 from the germline V gene are SGHRS and YFSETQ. CDR3 in DNA: TGCGCCAGCAGCCCGATCGCCGGAAATAATGAAAAACTGTTTTTT. Amino acid sequence: CASSPIAGNNEKLFF.

This chain links TRBV2 with TRBJ2-3; 8 bases match TRBD1. Trimming took 8 bases from V and 3 from J; bases not matched to a gene: 7. This CDR3 has 14 residues. From germline, CDR1 is SNHLY and CDR2 FYNNEI. CDR3 coding DNA: TGTGCCAGCGGTTGGACAGGGAGAACAGATACGCAGTATTTT. Translated, it gives CASGWTGRTDTQYF.

This clonotype appeared many times. This rearrangement joins TRBV5-1 to TRBJ1-2, with 7 bases that match TRBD1. V shed 4 bases and J 5 bases; nucleotides not matched to a gene: 11. This CDR3 spans 15 amino acids. Germline V gives CDR1 SGHRS, CDR2 YFSETQ. CDR3 residues: CASSPDPGTAYGYTF. The CDR3 DNA is TGCGCCAGCAGCCCCGACCCCGGGACAGCATATGGCTACACCTTC.